This T cell receptor (beta chain) was recovered during a study of blood T cells in healthy people across ages. Study conclusions and caveats: Changes in expanded clonotypes were possibly confounded, as the CMV status of donors was unknown.

Those donating, healthy Caucasian individuals from Russia, were aged about 6 to 100. About 10 milliliters of peripheral blood were drawn from each donor into EDTA-treated tubes. Primed by a sample-barcoded 5' primer and a J-beta primer mix, a second PCR proceeded for roughly 7 to 11 cycles. TCRdb ran MiXCR on the 5' RACE reads and lists one entry per CDR3 protein. The profile shows some 900,000 distinct CDR3 sequences, around 48% of them singletons. The CDR3 covers 18 residues. The V end was cut by 2 bases, the J end by 0 bases, with 19 bases between. Germline V gene lookup returns CDR1 MNHEY and CDR2 SMNVEV (reference sequence). The table lists this clonotype with a few counts. Its antigen is undetermined.

V and J are TRBV27 and TRBJ1-1; possible D gene TRBD1, 5 bases. This TCR came from a man aged 30 to 39 in good health. Material: blood. CDR3: CASSLPIQGVRMNTEAFF. CDR3 sequence (DNA): TGTGCCAGCAGTTTACCCATCCAAGGGGTCCGAATGAACACTGAAGCTTTCTTT.